A single sample is the source of the 28 T cell receptor beta chains below, sequenced in a study of shared clonotypes between healthy human individuals. TCRdb's table, derived via immunoSEQ multiplex PCR, lists solely in-frame clones and lacks some. This sample has roughly 2.5 million clones, with 90% to 95% found just once. The sample comprised naive CD4+ T cells sorted from blood. The subset here: CD45RA+ positively selected. These receptors were taken from a man aged 18 to 35 in good health.

This chain uses TRBV4-1 with TRBJ2-7, with D perhaps matching TRBD1 or TRBD2 (5 bases each). Trimming pared 0 bases from V and 5 bases from J, leaving 11 bases between. CDR3 size: 14 residues. The V gene's germline CDR1 is MGHRA and CDR2 YSYEKL. For the CDR3, the DNA is TGCGCCAGCAGCCAAGATTTGGGGGTCCACGAGCAGTACTTC. Protein: CASSQDLGVHEQYF.

The gene calls are TRBV18 and TRBJ2-3, with 15 bases identical to TRBD2. CDR1 is KGHSH, CDR2 LQKENI, per germline. The CDR3 consists of 20 residues. V gave up 3 bases and J gave up 2 bases; unmatched junction bases: 12. CDR3 DNA: TGTGCCAGCTCACCGAGGACTAGCGGGGGGGCTAATCGTGTCACAGATACGCAGTATTTT. Protein sequence: CASSPRTSGGANRVTDTQYF.

The chain uses TRBV5-8 and TRBJ2-2; D is uncertain. Germline V gene lookup returns CDR1 SGHTS and CDR2 YDEGEE. There are 16 residues in the CDR3. V shed 0 bases and J shed 4 bases, with 13 bases lying between them. CDR3 sequence (DNA): TGTGCCAGCAGCTTGGCTGGAGCCACCGCCACCGGGGAGCTGTTTTTT. It yields the protein CASSLAGATATGELFF.

In this sample, this clone turned up once. Other nucleotide sequences from this sample produce the same CDR3. V usage is TRBV5-4 and J usage is TRBJ1-2, with 7 bases aligning to TRBD1. V shed 3 bases, J shed 3 bases, and the junction held 2 bases outside the gene matches. CDR1 and CDR2 (germline): SGHNT, YYREEE (reference sequence). The CDR3 spans 13 residues. The chain's CDR3 is CASSSGQDYGYTF. The CDR3 nucleotides read TGTGCCAGCAGCTCCGGACAGGACTATGGCTACACCTTC.

There are a few counts of this clone. The J gene is TRBJ1-4, the V gene TRBV7-9, with D possibly TRBD1 on 6 matching bases. Germline V gene sequence: CDR1 SEHNR, CDR2 FQNEAQ (reference sequence). V dropped 5 bases and J dropped 10 bases, with 14 bases sitting between them. CDR3 length: 13 residues. The CDR3 protein is CASSPRGDGKLFF. The CDR3 bases are TGTGCCAGCAGCCCTAGGGGGGACGGAAAACTGTTTTTT. Complete variable domain (other parts from reference TRBV7-9 and TRBJ1-4): DTGVSQNPRHKITKRGQNVTFRCDPISEHNRLYWYRQTLGQGPEFLTYFQNEAQLEKSRLLSDRFSAERPKGSFSTLEIQRTEQGDSAMYLCASSPRGDGKLFFGSGTQLSVL.

V and J are TRBV7-2 and TRBJ2-1; TRBD1 is a possible D gene (5 bases). The CDR3 is made up of 13 amino acids. Per the germline V gene, CDR1 is SGHTA and CDR2 is FQGNSA. V was shortened by 5 bases and J by 12 bases, with 17 bases between the two germline ends. The CDR3 loop is CASSPTATEGQFF. The CDR3 DNA is TGTGCCAGCAGCCCGACAGCTACGGAAGGGCAGTTCTTC.

V and J are TRBV18 and TRBJ2-1; D remains unclear. The CDR3 loop spans 16 amino acids. In germline, CDR1 is KGHSH, CDR2 LQKENI. The V gene lost 3 bases and the J gene lost 1 base, with 13 bases spanning the gap. CDR3 nucleotides: TGTGCCAGCTCACCGAATAGCATGCCATCCTACAATGAGCAGTTCTTC. Residues: CASSPNSMPSYNEQFF. Variable domain in full (rest from reference TRBV18 and TRBJ2-1): NAGVMQNPRHLVRRRGQEARLRCSPMKGHSHVYWYRQLPEEGLKFMVYLQKENIIDESGMPKERFSAEFPKEGPSILRIQQVVRGDSAAYFCASSPNSMPSYNEQFFGPGTRLTVL.

This sequence joins TRBV5-4 and TRBJ2-5; D is undetermined. Germline V gene lookup returns CDR1 SGHNT and CDR2 YYREEE (reference sequence). Trimming cost V 5 bases and J 2 bases, with 13 bases left between them. CDR3 length equals 14 residues. Here the CDR3 reads CASSLTLGQETQYF. The CDR3 DNA reads TGTGCCAGCAGTCTTACACTGGGGCAAGAGACCCAGTACTTC.

The chain is built from TRBV2 and TRBJ2-7; D is perhaps TRBD2 (7 bases). CDR1 and CDR2 from the germline V gene are SNHLY and FYNNEI. The V end lost 7 bases, the J end lost 6 bases, and 10 bases lay between the germline ends. The CDR3 runs 11 residues. The CDR3: CASTGGIEQYF. In DNA, the CDR3 is TGTGCCAGCACGGGGGGCATCGAGCAGTACTTC.

Remarks on this clone: The same CDR3 can be traced to other DNA sequences in this sample. The CDR3 reads CASSLGGGSYNEQFF. The CDR3 DNA follows: TGTGCCAGCAGCTTGGGCGGGGGATCCTACAATGAGCAGTTCTTC. V gene TRBV11-2 combines with J gene TRBJ2-1, with TRBD2 identical over 7 bases. The CDR3 spans 15 residues. Germline CDR1 SGHAT, CDR2 FQNNGV. Germline trimming cut 3 bases from V and 1 base from J; bases unmatched to any gene: 3.

The V call is TRBV27, the J call TRBJ2-4, with a tentative D call TRBD1 (5 bases). CDR3 size: 14 residues. Germline values: CDR1 MNHEY, CDR2 SMNVEV (reference sequence). V was pared by 2 bases and J by 6 bases, with 11 bases between. The CDR3 reads CASSLAGYPNIQYF. DNA for the CDR3: TGTGCCAGCAGTTTAGCAGGGTACCCAAACATTCAGTACTTC.

The rearrangement uses TRBV19 and TRBJ2-7; 9 bases map to TRBD2. With V trimmed by 7 bases and J by 2 bases, 6 bases remained unmatched. The CDR3 has 14 amino acids. The germline gives CDR1 LNHDA, CDR2 SQIVND (reference sequence). CDR3 DNA: TGTGCCAGTATGGATCCTAGCGGGACCTACGAGCAGTACTTC. This gives the protein CASMDPSGTYEQYF. Complete variable domain (other parts from reference TRBV19 and TRBJ2-7): DGGITQSPKYLFRKEGQNVTLSCEQNLNHDAMYWYRQDPGQGLRLIYYSQIVNDFQKGDIAEGYSVSREKKESFPLTVTSAQKNPTAFYLCASMDPSGTYEQYFGPGTRLTVT.

As to this clone: The same CDR3 also results from other DNA sequences found in this sample. V gene TRBV19 combines with J gene TRBJ1-1; weak D call: TRBD1 (5 bases). CDR1 and CDR2 (germline): LNHDA, SQIVND (reference sequence). The CDR3 sequence is 13 residues long. V was clipped by 4 bases and J by 1 base, with 7 bases between them. The CDR3 DNA reads as TGTGCCAGTAGTAGTACAGGGAACACTGAAGCTTTCTTT. It encodes CASSSTGNTEAFF.

J is TRBJ2-7 and V is TRBV7-9; perhaps TRBD1 as D (6 bases). The CDR3 runs 12 residues. The V end lost 4 bases, the J end lost 3 bases, and 7 bases lay between the germline ends. Germline loops: CDR1 SEHNR, CDR2 FQNEAQ (reference sequence). The CDR3 spells CASSSGVYEQYF. CDR3 nucleotide sequence: TGTGCCAGCAGCTCAGGGGTCTACGAGCAGTACTTC.

Note on this clone: This sample includes further DNA sequences coding for the same CDR3. The J gene is TRBJ2-7, the V gene TRBV29-1, with D perhaps matching TRBD1 (6 bases). Germline V gene data show CDR1 as SQVTM and CDR2 as ANQGSEA. The CDR3 has 12 amino acids. Trimming stripped 4 bases from V and 2 bases from J, with 9 bases between. The CDR3: CSVVTGTYEQYF. The CDR3 DNA follows: TGCAGCGTTGTAACAGGGACCTACGAGCAGTACTTC.

This chain connects TRBV6-1 to TRBJ1-2; weak D call: TRBD1 (5 bases). The CDR3 length is 15 residues. V gave up 6 bases and J gave up 4 bases, with 18 bases separating them. The germline CDR1 and CDR2 sequences are MNHNS and SASEGT. CDR3 sequence: CASSPTGGIGYGYTF. CDR3 sequence (DNA): TGTGCCAGCAGCCCCACGGGGGGGATCGGCTATGGCTACACCTTC.

This chain uses TRBV20-1 with TRBJ2-7, with D hard to call. Trimming stripped 0 bases from V and 5 bases from J, with 5 bases between. Germline-derived CDR1 and CDR2 are DFQATT and SNEGSKA (reference sequence). The CDR3 covers 11 residues. CDR3 amino acids: CSARDYDEQYF. CDR3 in DNA: TGCAGTGCTAGAGATTACGACGAGCAGTACTTC.

This chain joins TRBV27 and TRBJ2-1; 7 nucleotides match TRBD2. Germline lookup yields CDR1 MNHEY and CDR2 SMNVEV (reference sequence). Losses at the gene ends were 10 bases for V and 7 bases for J; bases not matched to a gene: 19. This CDR3 comprises 16 residues. The CDR3 sequence: CATGPRGTSGGNEQFF. Here the CDR3 DNA reads TGTGCCACCGGGCCTCGGGGGACCTCGGGGGGAAATGAGCAGTTCTTC.

The V and J genes are TRBV5-6 and TRBJ1-2, with 11 positions matching TRBD1. Germline CDR1 reads SGHDT; CDR2 reads YYEEEE. With 5 bases clipped from V and 8 bases from J, the junction kept 5 bases outside the gene matches. There are 13 residues in the CDR3. The CDR3 nucleotides read TGTGCCAGCAGATGGGACAGGGGGGGCGGCTACACCTTC. Protein: CASRWDRGGGYTF.

The CDR3: CASSQEGSGRPSNEQFF. The CDR3, as DNA: TGCGCCAGCAGCCAAGAAGGGAGCGGGAGGCCCAGCAATGAGCAGTTCTTC. This sequence joins TRBV4-1 and TRBJ2-1; 9 bases agree with TRBD2. V was pared by 0 bases and J by 6 bases, with 9 bases of the junction left unmatched. The CDR3 spans 17 residues. The germline V gene has CDR1 MGHRA and CDR2 YSYEKL.

The rearrangement joins TRBV28 to TRBJ1-2; D gene uncertain. CDR3 length: 13 residues. V lost 7 bases and J 8 bases, leaving 17 bases between the germline ends. Germline CDR1 MDHEN, CDR2 SYDVKM. The CDR3 DNA sequence: TGTGCCAGCACGCTCCAAACAAACTGGGGCTACACCTTC. Its protein is CASTLQTNWGYTF.

The CDR3 spells CASRGWVGTEAFF. Written as DNA, the CDR3 is TGTGCCAGCCGCGGGTGGGTCGGCACTGAAGCTTTCTTT. This rearrangement joins TRBV5-6 to TRBJ1-1; D gene unclear. The CDR3 is made up of 13 amino acids. Per germline, CDR1 SGHDT and CDR2 YYEEEE. Trimming shortened V by 7 bases and J by 4 bases, and 14 bases separated the two germline ends.

CDR3 in DNA: TGTGCCAGCAGCTCCCGACTAGCGGGAGGGCCTCTAGATACGCAGTATTTT. Translating it yields CASSSRLAGGPLDTQYF. The J gene is TRBJ2-3, the V gene TRBV11-3; 14 nucleotides match TRBD2. Germline V gene lookup returns CDR1 SGHNT and CDR2 YENEEA. This CDR3 is built from 17 residues. The V and J ends lost 4 bases and 5 bases, in that order; junction bases with no gene match: 8.

The V call is TRBV11-2, the J call TRBJ2-5, with D unclear. With 2 bases removed from V and 1 base from J, the gap between germline ends came to 8 bases. Germline V gives CDR1 SGHAT, CDR2 FQNNGV. The CDR3 totals 14 residues. This CDR3 is CASSLWASQETQYF. In DNA form, the CDR3 reads TGTGCCAGCAGCTTATGGGCGAGCCAAGAGACCCAGTACTTC. Together with reference TRBV11-2 and TRBJ2-5, the CDR3 gives the full variable domain: EAGVAQSPRYKIIEKRQSVAFWCNPISGHATLYWYQQILGQGPKLLIQFQNNGVVDDSQLPKDRFSAERLKGVDSTLKIQPAKLEDSAVYLCASSLWASQETQYFGPGTRLLVL.

This clone has just a few counts. This chain joins TRBV7-2 and TRBJ1-2; D is unresolved. CDR3 size: 15 residues. Trimming removed 3 bases at V and 4 bases at J, with 15 bases between. Germline values: CDR1 SGHTA, CDR2 FQGNSA. The CDR3 coding sequence is TGTGCCAGCAGCTTGGGATCCTTACCCAGCTATGGCTACACCTTC. As protein: CASSLGSLPSYGYTF.

V and J are TRBV9 and TRBJ2-2; D perhaps matches TRBD1 (6 bases). There are 16 residues in the CDR3. CDR1 is SGDLS and CDR2 is YYNGEE in the germline V gene. V was pared by 3 bases and J by 6 bases, with 18 bases between. The CDR3 loop is CASSDWRRGFAGELFF. Here the CDR3 DNA reads TGTGCCAGCAGCGACTGGCGAAGGGGGTTCGCCGGGGAGCTGTTTTTT.

Points on this clone: This sample also contains other DNA sequences that code for the same CDR3. The chain couples TRBV5-1 to TRBJ2-5, with D possibly being TRBD1 or TRBD2 (6 bases each). Trimming removed 1 base from V and 5 bases from J, with 9 bases in between. This CDR3 spans 13 amino acids. The germline V gene has CDR1 SGHRS and CDR2 YFSETQ. The DNA for the CDR3 is TGCGCCAGCAGCTTGCGGGGGCAGGAGACCCAGTACTTC. Residues: CASSLRGQETQYF.

V usage is TRBV30 and J usage is TRBJ2-7; 7 positions agree with TRBD2. Trimming at V came to 2 bases and at J to 9 bases, leaving 7 bases not matched to a gene. This CDR3 comprises 12 residues. The germline V gene has CDR1 GTSNPN and CDR2 SVGIG (reference sequence). Here the CDR3 reads CAWSFGPGGQYF. DNA of the CDR3: TGTGCCTGGAGTTTCGGCCCGGGGGGGCAGTACTTC.